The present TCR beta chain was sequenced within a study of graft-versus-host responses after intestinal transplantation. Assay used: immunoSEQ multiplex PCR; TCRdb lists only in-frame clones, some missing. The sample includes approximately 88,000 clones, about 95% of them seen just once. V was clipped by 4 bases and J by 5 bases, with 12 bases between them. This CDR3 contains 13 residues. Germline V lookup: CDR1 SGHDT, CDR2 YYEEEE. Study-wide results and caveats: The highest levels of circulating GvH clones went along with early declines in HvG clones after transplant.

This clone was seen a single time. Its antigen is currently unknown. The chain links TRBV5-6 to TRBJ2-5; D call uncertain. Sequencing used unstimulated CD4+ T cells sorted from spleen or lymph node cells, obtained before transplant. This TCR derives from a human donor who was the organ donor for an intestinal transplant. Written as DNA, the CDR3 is TGTGCCAGCAGCGCCCAACCTTCGGAGACCCAGTACTTC. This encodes CASSAQPSETQYF.